Listed here is a single T cell receptor (beta chain). Measured with immunoSEQ multiplex PCR; TCRdb has only the in-frame clones, and not every one. The profile covers more than 80,000 clones, with about 91% appearing a single time and 0.25% to 0.35% taken by the ten largest. The CDR3 contains 13 residues. Germline V gene lookup returns CDR1 GTSNPN and CDR2 SVGIG (reference sequence). V lost 1 base, J lost 7 bases, and 13 bases lay in between. This entry belongs to a study of OX40 agonist ivuxolimab in advanced cancers. This material consisted of CD4+ or CD8+ T cells sorted from blood, taken in a trial of the OX40 agonist ivuxolimab. The sequence derives from an adult with an advanced solid tumor such as melanoma, head and neck, liver or kidney cancer. This chain joins TRBV30 and TRBJ1-1, with D uncertain. Written as DNA, the CDR3 is TGTGCCTGGAGTGCTCAAGTGAAGGGTGAAGCTTTCTTT. Translation: CAWSAQVKGEAFF.